This T cell receptor beta chain was recovered during a study of technical replicates of blood from a few donors listed by TCRdb under 2017. On this clone itself: Its antigen target is currently unknown. One base away there is no much larger clone; base qualities are not given.

Receptor libraries were prepared by the immunoSEQ multiplex PCR assay. TCRdb holds this immuneACCESS table with in-frame rearrangements only. Some clones are missing; in checked studies, unresolved V genes explain under half, and the rest has no known cause. For this sample the table gives 60,000 to 90,000 clones, of which 80% to 95% were detected only once. Together, the top ten hold roughly 0.4% of the sample. CDR1 SGHRS and CDR2 YFSETQ were looked up in the germline V gene. V is pruned by 5 bases and J by 4 bases, leaving 3 bases of the junction without a gene match. The CDR3 has 12 amino acids, counting the end cysteine and phenylalanine. Here the CDR3 DNA is all that survives: 36 bases in frame from base 1.

This clonotype originated in a human donor in good health. The sequenced material came from T cells isolated from PBMCs. In this chain, TRBV5-1 is recombined with TRBJ2-7, and 7 junction bases match TRBD1. Here the CDR3 is given as CASSMTGYEQYF. In nucleotide form, the sequence is TGCGCCAGCAGTATGACAGGGTACGAGCAGTACTTC.